This TCR beta chain was captured by sequencing in a study of blood T cell repertoires in COVID-19. In the original processing: Counts of nucleated cells, estimated from reference gene primer amplification, were obtained. The method was immunoSEQ multiplex PCR; TCRdb's version includes in-frame clones alone and lacks a portion of them. The DNA was the basis for D and trimming; V, J and clone size are from that table. The top ten hold about 2.3% of the sample, which has some 150,000 clones, roughly 86% seen once. CDR1 is WSHSY and CDR2 is SAAADI in the germline V gene. The CDR3 runs to 15 residues. The trim removed 6 bases at V and 5 bases at J, leaving 7 bases unmatched.

The sample taken for sequencing was peripheral blood. This TCR was sampled from a human donor in a cohort sampled during active COVID-19. The genes are TRBV10-2 and TRBJ1-4; 9 nucleotides match TRBD1. CDR3 bases: TGCGCCAGCAGAAACCGGGACAGGGCCAATGAAAAACTGTTTTTT. This encodes CASRNRDRANEKLFF.